This TCR beta chain is from a study of shared clonotypes between healthy human individuals. The V gene's germline CDR1 is SNHLY and CDR2 FYNNEI. The CDR3 has 11 residues. Assay used: immunoSEQ multiplex PCR; TCRdb lists only in-frame clones, some missing. Of about 2,200,000 clones in the sample, about 92% are singletons; the top ten hold more than 1.5%. This clone was observed once. Terminally differentiated effector memory CD45RA+ cells were left out of the naive CD8 fraction, which was CD45RO-negative and positively selected for CCR7. This receptor was obtained from a man aged 18-30 years in good health. Some clones in this sample may be carry-over from other donors' samples. The V call is TRBV2, the J call TRBJ1-2; D uncertain. Input material: naive CD8+ T cells from PBMCs. The CDR3 region is CALAFNYGYTF. CDR3 bases: TGTGCACTGGCGTTCAACTATGGCTACACCTTC.